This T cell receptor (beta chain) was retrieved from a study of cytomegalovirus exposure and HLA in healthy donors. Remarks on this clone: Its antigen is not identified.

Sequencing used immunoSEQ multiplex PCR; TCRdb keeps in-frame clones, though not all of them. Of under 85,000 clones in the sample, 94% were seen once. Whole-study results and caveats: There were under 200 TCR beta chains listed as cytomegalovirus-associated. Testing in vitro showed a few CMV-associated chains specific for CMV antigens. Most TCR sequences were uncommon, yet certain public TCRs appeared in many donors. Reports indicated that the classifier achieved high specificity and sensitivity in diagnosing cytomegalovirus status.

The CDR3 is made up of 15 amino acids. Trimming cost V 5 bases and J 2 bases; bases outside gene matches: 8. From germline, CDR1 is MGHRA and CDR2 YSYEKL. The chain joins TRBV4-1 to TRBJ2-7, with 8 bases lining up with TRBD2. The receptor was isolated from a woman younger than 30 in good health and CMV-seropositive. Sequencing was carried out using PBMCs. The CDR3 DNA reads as TGCGCCAGCAGCTCACAGCGGGGGAAGCCCTACGAGCAGTACTTC. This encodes CASSSQRGKPYEQYF.